Below are 31 T cell receptor beta chains sequenced from a single sample in a study of graft-versus-host responses after intestinal transplantation. TCRdb's copy holds only in-frame clones and misses some; the assay was immunoSEQ multiplex PCR. The sample includes approximately 63,000 clones, 90% to 95% of them seen just once. Antigens for these TCRs are unknown. Sequenced material: unstimulated CD4+ T cells sorted from spleen or lymph node cells, taken before transplant. The receptors stem from a human donor who was the organ donor for an intestinal transplant.

This CDR3 is CASTGQGKDSPLHF. The CDR3 bases are TGTGCCAGCACGGGACAGGGAAAGGATTCACCCCTCCACTTT. J is TRBJ1-6 and V is TRBV6-1; 9 nucleotides line up with TRBD1. From germline, CDR1 is MNHNS and CDR2 SASEGT. This CDR3 region has 14 residues. V lost 7 bases, J lost 8 bases, and 6 bases stayed unmatched.

In DNA, the CDR3 is TGTGCCAGCAGCTTACGACAGACCTACGAGCAGTACTTC. Its translation is CASSLRQTYEQYF. The chain links TRBV7-2 to TRBJ2-5; D might be TRBD1 (5 bases). The J call may be mistaken, given a closer DNA end match to TRBJ2-7. The CDR3 is 13 residues long. Germline values: CDR1 SGHTA, CDR2 FQGNSA.

This clone was seen a single time. The gene calls are TRBV10-3 and TRBJ2-2; D remains unclear. Trimming stripped 7 bases from V and 6 bases from J, with 15 bases between. The CDR3 extends over 14 amino acids. Germline values: CDR1 ENHRY, CDR2 SYGVKD. CDR3 sequence: CAITAFLGAGELFF. DNA of the CDR3: TGTGCCATCACTGCCTTCCTAGGTGCCGGGGAGCTGTTTTTT.

The chain recombines TRBV28 with TRBJ2-7; D remains ambiguous. Looked up from germline, CDR1 is MDHEN and CDR2 is SYDVKM. V gave up 1 base and J gave up 3 bases, with 7 bases separating them. There are 13 residues in the CDR3. DNA for the CDR3: TGTGCCAGCAGTTTATACCTCAACTACGAGCAGTACTTC. Translating gives CASSLYLNYEQYF.

This clone has just a few counts. The rearrangement uses TRBV7-2 and TRBJ2-7; tentatively, D is TRBD1 (6 bases). The CDR3 has 14 amino acids. V was shortened by 0 bases and J by 6 bases, with 12 bases between the two germline ends. Germline CDR1 and CDR2: SGHTA and FQGNSA. CDR3 nucleotides: TGTGCCAGCAGCTTAGCGTCCCGCAGGGGCGAGCAGTACTTC. As protein: CASSLASRRGEQYF.

The V call is TRBV6-6, the J call TRBJ1-2; D not resolved. This CDR3 is 12 amino acids long. The germline V gene has CDR1 MNHNY and CDR2 SVGAGI (reference sequence). V lost 5 bases, J lost 7 bases, and 11 bases lay in between. The DNA of the CDR3 is TGTGCCAGCAGTCTCCGCAAGGCTGGCTACACCTTC. Amino acid sequence: CASSLRKAGYTF.

The CDR3 nucleotides are TGTGCCAGCAGCAGCGCCGGGGAGCTGTTTTTT. Residues: CASSSAGELFF. This chain joins TRBV25-1 and TRBJ2-2; D is unresolved. This CDR3 contains 11 residues. Trimming left V 6 bases short and J 6 bases short, with 5 bases between. In germline, CDR1 is MGHDK, CDR2 SYGVNS.

This clone was detected only once. This chain uses TRBV7-2 with TRBJ1-2; 8 nucleotides line up with TRBD1. V gave up 1 base and J gave up 7 bases; unmatched junction bases: 5. CDR1 SGHTA and CDR2 FQGNSA come from the germline V gene. The length of the CDR3 is 14 residues. The CDR3: CASSLDQGAGGYTF. The CDR3 bases are TGTGCCAGCAGCTTAGATCAGGGGGCGGGTGGCTACACCTTC.

The CDR3 nucleotides are TGTGCTAGTGGTTTGACAGGGAGCAGAGACACCATATATTTT. Residues: CASGLTGSRDTIYF. J is TRBJ1-3 and V is TRBV12-5, with D possibly matching TRBD1 (6 bases). Trimming stripped 2 bases from V and 8 bases from J, with 13 bases between. The CDR3 length is 14 residues. Per germline, CDR1 LGHNT and CDR2 FRNRAP.

The V and J genes are TRBV7-8 and TRBJ1-5; perhaps TRBD1 as D (5 bases). Germline assignment: CDR1 SGHVS and CDR2 FQNEAQ. The V end lost 5 bases, the J end lost 0 bases, and 17 bases lay between the germline ends. This CDR3 comprises 17 residues. The DNA for the CDR3 is TGTGCCAGCAGCCCTATCCAGGGCAGCCATAGCAATCAGCCCCAGCATTTT. Translated: CASSPIQGSHSNQPQHF.

This chain links TRBV7-3 with TRBJ1-1, with TRBD1 matching 8 bases. Germline V gives CDR1 SGHTA, CDR2 FQGTGA. The CDR3 loop spans 15 amino acids. With V trimmed by 5 bases and J by 3 bases, 8 bases remained unmatched. The CDR3 nucleotides are TGTGCCAGCAGCCCTCAGGGGGCGATGGACACTGAAGCTTTCTTT. Translation gives CASSPQGAMDTEAFF.

The chain uses TRBV4-3 and TRBJ2-1; tentative D call: TRBD2 (7 bases). Germline V CDR1 and CDR2: LGHNA, YSLEER. This CDR3 is 21 amino acids long. The V and J ends lost 0 bases and 0 bases respectively, with 24 bases between them. CDR3 sequence: CASSQDRGTGGNKSSYNEQFF. The CDR3 nucleotides are TGCGCCAGCAGCCAAGATAGGGGGACCGGGGGGAACAAGAGCTCCTACAATGAGCAGTTCTTC.

This sequence joins TRBV6-5 and TRBJ1-2; D possibly corresponds to TRBD1 (5 bases). Trimming removed 2 bases at V and 6 bases at J, with 10 bases between. Germline CDR1 reads MNHEY; CDR2 reads SVGAGI. This CDR3 has 13 amino acids. The CDR3 loop reads CASSYEGRDGYTF. Written as DNA, the CDR3 is TGTGCCAGCAGTTACGAGGGGAGAGATGGCTACACCTTC.

The genes are TRBV10-2 and TRBJ1-6; TRBD1 might be the D (5 bases). In germline, CDR1 is WSHSY, CDR2 SAAADI. With 7 bases removed from V and 10 bases from J, the gap between germline ends came to 14 bases. CDR3 length: 13 residues. In DNA, the CDR3 is TGCGCCAGCACTTGGCAGGGCCGATCACCCCTCCACTTT. It specifies CASTWQGRSPLHF.

The CDR3 sequence is CASSLWYGNQPQHF. CDR3 nucleotide sequence: TGTGCCAGCAGCTTGTGGTACGGTAATCAGCCCCAGCATTTT. The V call is TRBV5-8, the J call TRBJ1-5, with D hard to call. Trimming pared 1 base from V and 4 bases from J, leaving 9 bases between. The V gene's germline CDR1 is SGHTS and CDR2 YDEGEE. The CDR3 is 14 residues long.

The V call is TRBV10-3, the J call TRBJ2-3; weak D call: TRBD2 (6 bases). Trimming pared 9 bases from V and 2 bases from J, leaving 9 bases between. Germline values: CDR1 ENHRY, CDR2 SYGVKD. The CDR3 is made up of 12 amino acids. CDR3 sequence (DNA): TGTGCCATACGACTAGACACAGATACGCAGTATTTT. Amino acid sequence: CAIRLDTDTQYF.

The DNA of the CDR3 is TGTGCCTGGAGTTTCGAGGGGCGATGGACTGAAGCTTTCTTT. This codes for CAWSFEGRWTEAFF. The chain carries TRBV30 and TRBJ1-1; possible D gene TRBD1, 5 bases. V shed 2 bases and J shed 5 bases, with 15 bases lying between them. CDR1 and CDR2 from the germline V gene are GTSNPN and SVGIG (reference sequence). The CDR3 is 14 residues long.

CDR3 in DNA: TGTGCCATCAGCCTCCCGGGGGGGGGCCTAGAGACCCAGTACTTC. This codes for CAISLPGGGLETQYF. This chain connects TRBV10-3 to TRBJ2-5, with 8 bases lining up with TRBD2. This CDR3 region has 15 residues. With 6 bases clipped from V and 4 bases from J, the junction kept 10 bases outside the gene matches. In germline, CDR1 is ENHRY, CDR2 SYGVKD.

This clone was picked up one time. This chain uses TRBV6-5 with TRBJ1-1; D is unclear. V gave up 7 bases and J gave up 5 bases, with 14 bases separating them. The CDR3 has 13 amino acids. The V gene's germline CDR1 is MNHEY and CDR2 SVGAGI. The CDR3 region is CASTNGKATEAFF. Written as DNA, the CDR3 is TGTGCCAGCACTAACGGGAAGGCAACTGAAGCTTTCTTT.

The J gene is TRBJ2-7, the V gene TRBV28; 8 bases match TRBD1. After removal of 7 bases from V and 0 bases from J, the junction contained 8 bases not matched to a gene. The germline gives CDR1 MDHEN, CDR2 SYDVKM. The CDR3 has 15 amino acids. CDR3 sequence: CASIRGQGPSYEQYF. The CDR3 nucleotides read TGTGCCAGCATTCGAGGACAGGGCCCCTCCTACGAGCAGTACTTC.

The chain recombines TRBV30 with TRBJ2-5, with D tentatively TRBD1 (6 bases). CDR1 is GTSNPN, CDR2 SVGIG, per germline (reference sequence). The CDR3 is 13 residues long. Trimming left V 4 bases short and J 5 bases short, with 14 bases between. CDR3 sequence reads: CAWTNRVGETQYF. DNA for the CDR3: TGTGCCTGGACTAACAGGGTGGGGGAGACCCAGTACTTC.

V gene TRBV5-1 combines with J gene TRBJ2-3, with D possibly matching TRBD2 (6 bases). Germline-derived CDR1 and CDR2 are SGHRS and YFSETQ. This CDR3 contains 14 residues. V was clipped by 5 bases and J by 0 bases, with 10 bases between them. The CDR3 nucleotides read TGCGCCAGCAGAACGGGACTCAGCACAGATACGCAGTATTTT. Protein sequence: CASRTGLSTDTQYF.

This chain joins TRBV30 and TRBJ2-4, with 10 bases identical to TRBD1. CDR1 and CDR2 (germline): GTSNPN, SVGIG (reference sequence). Trimming cost V 7 bases and J 3 bases; bases outside gene matches: 12. The CDR3 contains 16 residues. The CDR3 loop reads CALEYPGQGSKNIQYF. As DNA, the CDR3 is TGTGCCTTGGAATACCCGGGACAGGGGAGCAAAAACATTCAGTACTTC.

This sequence joins TRBV9 and TRBJ1-3; possibly TRBD1 for D (6 bases). The CDR3 consists of 17 residues. V was pared by 1 base and J by 0 bases, with 14 bases between. The germline V gene encodes CDR1 SGDLS and CDR2 YYNGEE. DNA of the CDR3: TGTGCCAGCAGCGTATGGGACACACACTTCTCTGGAAACACCATATATTTT. Amino acids: CASSVWDTHFSGNTIYF.

V usage is TRBV11-1 and J usage is TRBJ2-1; no clear D. The germline V and J ends were trimmed by 5 bases and 1 base, with 18 bases remaining between them. The germline V gene has CDR1 SGHAT and CDR2 FQDESV (reference sequence). There are 17 residues in the CDR3. CDR3 coding DNA: TGTGCCAGCAGCCCTTACGGCATTTCCCAGTCCTACAATGAGCAGTTCTTC. Residues: CASSPYGISQSYNEQFF.

The table lists this clone with a few counts. This sequence joins TRBV5-4 and TRBJ2-6; D remains unclear. The germline CDR1 and CDR2 sequences are SGHNT and YYREEE (reference sequence). The CDR3 runs 15 residues. V was trimmed by 4 bases and J by 0 bases, leaving 8 bases between them. CDR3 sequence reads: CASSPVSSGANVLTF. The CDR3 DNA reads TGTGCCAGCAGCCCTGTTAGCTCTGGGGCCAACGTCCTGACTTTC. The full variable domain, its missing parts supplied by reference TRBV5-4 and TRBJ2-6, is ETGVTQSPTHLIKTRGQQVTLRCSSQSGHNTVSWYQQALGQGPQFIFQYYREEENGRGNFPPRFSGLQFPNYSSELNVNALELDDSALYLCASSPVSSGANVLTFGAGSRLTVL.

The chain employs TRBV5-5 and TRBJ1-1, with D uncertain. Germline loops: CDR1 SGHKS, CDR2 YYEKEE (reference sequence). V gave up 2 bases and J gave up 6 bases, with 14 bases separating them. This CDR3 comprises 14 residues. CDR3 in amino acids: CASSFLPRGPEAFF. CDR3 DNA sequence: TGTGCCAGCAGCTTCCTCCCCCGAGGGCCTGAAGCTTTCTTT.

This clone was seen a single time. The chain joins TRBV19 to TRBJ2-1; TRBD1 matches at 9 bases. Germline values: CDR1 LNHDA, CDR2 SQIVND (reference sequence). The CDR3 spans 13 residues. V lost 10 bases to trimming and J lost 10 bases; unmatched junction nucleotides: 11. CDR3 region: CATTQGARGEQFF. The CDR3 DNA follows: TGTGCCACTACACAGGGGGCAAGGGGCGAGCAGTTCTTC.

This clone was counted once. J is TRBJ2-5 and V is TRBV25-1; TRBD2 agrees at 8 bases. With V trimmed by 5 bases and J by 3 bases, 8 bases remained unmatched. The CDR3 totals 15 residues. From germline, CDR1 is MGHDK and CDR2 SYGVNS. CDR3 loop: CASSLPGGAEETQYF. Written as DNA, the CDR3 is TGTGCCAGCAGTCTCCCCGGGGGGGCTGAAGAGACCCAGTACTTC.

The gene calls are TRBV25-1 and TRBJ2-3; 7 bases match TRBD1. The ends lost 0 bases at V and 4 bases at J; junction bases unmatched: 13. The CDR3 runs to 18 residues. CDR1 is MGHDK and CDR2 is SYGVNS in the germline V gene. CDR3 in amino acids: CASSEYSGGAVLADTQYF. The CDR3 DNA is TGTGCCAGCAGTGAATATTCAGGGGGTGCCGTGTTGGCAGATACGCAGTATTTT.

This chain uses TRBV7-9 with TRBJ1-6; D remains ambiguous. There are 13 residues in the CDR3. Germline CDR1 SEHNR, CDR2 FQNEAQ (reference sequence). The V and J ends lost 3 bases and 9 bases respectively, with 9 bases between them. In DNA form, the CDR3 reads TGTGCCAGCAGCTTGAAGGTTGGTTCACCCCTCCACTTT. Amino acids: CASSLKVGSPLHF.